The entry below gives a single T cell receptor beta chain sequence along with its context. Its recognized antigen is unknown. There are no base qualities to consult, and no much larger clone falls within one base. The data derive from a study of cytomegalovirus exposure and HLA in healthy donors (dated 2017 in TCRdb). The study in broad terms: An earlier analysis of approximately 640 of the donors reported about 290 Gb of sequence data and 117 million unique TCR beta sequences from 150 million to 200 million T cells. Around 330 gigabases of sequencing data and around 80 million unique TCR sequences made up an early release that covered 500 to 650 HLA-typed donors. Of the roughly 430 genotyped donors, about 80% fell in the genetic ancestry cluster associated with self-reported Caucasian donors. The study aimed to test whether cataloging public T cell receptors could reveal signatures of past pathogen exposure. Using immunosequencing, the study profiled T cell repertoires from approximately 700 subjects and related those repertoires to cytomegalovirus serostatus. Besides the first cohort of 666 subjects, a separate validation cohort made up of roughly 130 different subjects was used. To predict cytomegalovirus infection status, the study brought together high-throughput TCR immunosequencing, statistical association of individual TCRs with disease status, and machine learning. A later analysis re-examined previously published TCR beta repertoires from 600 to 700 donors and added high-resolution HLA genotyping to investigate patterns of TCR occurrence. Rather than using new phenotypic data, the later analysis identified candidate immune exposures from TCR beta sequences and from how often those sequences occurred across donors. An earlier analysis of around 540 of the donors applied high-throughput TCR beta sequencing to assess whether each TCR beta V gene segment acted as functional or pseudogenic. Donor age, sex, ethnicity and CMV serostatus were compiled together with the repertoire data. In a later genetic analysis, genome-wide SNP genotypes for about 55% of the roughly 670 donors were used, and that subset was treated as a discovery cohort. Every repertoire in the discovery cohort had been generated on one and the same sequencing platform. HLA typing covered class I and class II loci at four-digit resolution. The number of donors typed differed by locus, with roughly 629-640 for A, B, C, DRB1 and DQB1, more than 500 for DQA1, under 610 for DPA1, and approximately 470 for DPB1. Five DR-DQ haplotypes were handled as single units for association and clustering, since linkage in the cohort was strong. Among several hundred genotyped donors of the cohort, an average of approximately 240,000 unique TCR beta nucleotide sequences was sequenced per donor, of which approximately 19% were non-productive.

Study-wide findings and limitations: In a later analysis, several top co-occurrence clusters were reported to appear linked to parvovirus B19, influenza, CMV and Epstein-Barr virus. CMV serostatus was the only immune exposure information available for the cohort. A few of the identified cytomegalovirus-associated TCR beta chains were confirmed in vitro to be specific for cytomegalovirus antigens. Cytomegalovirus status was reported to be diagnosed by the classifier with high specificity and sensitivity in both the original and validation cohorts. Linkage disequilibrium might explain the correlated functional status among segregating V segments, but an unknown experimental factor could not be ruled out. The sequencing pipeline was judged likely to have produced a cluster of highly shared sequence variants as a technical artifact. In a later analysis, 16,951 TCR beta sequences were associated with specific HLA alleles at a false discovery rate of 0.05. When HLA alleles, especially DR and DQ, strongly co-occurred, attributing TCR associations to individual alleles was difficult. Because counts were too low, approximately 18 rarely observed V segments, including chromosome 9 orphons, were excluded from the earlier analysis of 500 to 700 of the donors. Only TCR beta chains were sequenced in this cohort, and the absence of alpha or paired-chain data limited detectable features. A later analysis found that most CMV-associated TCR beta chains appeared HLA-restricted, with HLA associations seemingly driven largely by CMV exposure. An association between a missense DCLRE1C variant and V-gene and J-gene trimming of TCR beta chains was found in a later genetic analysis and replicated in an independent cohort. Compared with equally common non-associated chains, HLA-associated TCR beta chains in a later analysis were more clonally expanded and had lower generation probabilities. Some IMGT-functional V segments, including TRBV6-2 and TRBV6-3, could not be distinguished by the 87-base-pair reads and were therefore excluded. A further reported finding was that TCR beta sequences accurately predicted the HLA-A and HLA-B alleles for most subjects in the first cohort. The authors suggested that the approach could potentially be generalized to other disease states and immunological phenotypes. HLA typing was unavailable for some donors at each locus, so association tests used only the typed subset. Across donors, most TCR sequences were observed very rarely, whereas some public TCRs were present in many individuals. The study gave a list of 150 to 200 TCR beta chains associated with cytomegalovirus. Presence/absence analyses assumed roughly uniform sequencing depth across donors, an assumption that may not hold. An earlier analysis of some 560 of the donors showed that most TCR beta V segments appeared in productive rearrangements either about 87% or about 30% of the time, which broadly matched IMGT annotations. In a later analysis, the rate of TCR association differed among HLA loci, with DRB1 alleles having the most associated TCRs and HLA-C alleles having the fewest. According to a later genetic analysis, donors in an Asian-associated ancestry cluster had fewer N-insertions in productive TCRs than the roughly 700-donor mean.

In total, approximately 690 healthy bone marrow donors made up the cohort. Cohort members were all nominally healthy when sampled, although unrecorded immune exposures were likely present. The donor was CMV seropositive and belonged to the group of 250 to 300 seropositive cohort members. Each donor provided a peripheral blood sample, and peripheral blood mononuclear cells were used for TCR beta sequencing. The Qiagen DNeasy Blood Extraction Kit was used to extract genomic DNA from the blood cell samples. The library was obtained by the immunoSEQ multiplex PCR assay. For the multiplex PCR, a mixture combining 60 forward primers for TCR Vbeta segments and 13 reverse primers for TCR Jbeta segments was used. Amplification of the CDR3 region of rearranged TCR beta genes was performed with a multiplex PCR assay on genomic DNA. On the Illumina HiSeq System, the amplified TCR beta libraries were sequenced as 87-base-pair reads. The authors' pipeline ran thus. A later analysis tallied 75 million to 85 million unique TCR beta chains across the 700 or so repertoires, and approximately 11 million of those chains were shared by two or more donors. Raw reads were error-corrected and collapsed into unique sequences by a nearest-neighbor algorithm in which closely related sequences were merged to remove PCR and sequencing errors. Alignment of CDR3 sequences to IMGT reference sequences was used to assign V, D and J gene segments. For a sequence to be retained, a match of at least six nucleotides to both a V gene segment and a J gene segment was required. Rearrangements were classified as productive when the CDR3 lacked stop codons and remained in frame with V and J, and all other rearrangements were classified as non-productive. Following IMGT convention, CDR3 was defined as the stretch from the second conserved V-encoded cysteine up to the conserved J-encoded phenylalanine. In an earlier analysis of roughly 580 of the donors, sequences lacking an unambiguous match to a single V gene segment were excluded. In an earlier analysis of around 590 of the donors, a V segment was called functional when productive rearrangements were above 56.7%, and segregating when the standard deviation between donors exceeded 5%. A statistical classification framework was developed to diagnose cytomegalovirus status using the catalog of TCR beta chain sequences. In a later analysis, TCR nucleotide sequences were compared against IMGT/GENE-DB human TR gene sequences so that V and J genes could be assigned. A later analysis assigned CDR3 sequences and most-parsimonious VDJ recombination scenarios with the TCRdist pipeline. In a later analysis, each TCR beta chain was defined by its CDR3 amino acid sequence together with its V-gene family, and reads without a unique V-gene family were excluded. As a way to deal with suspected cross-contamination and a sequencing artifact, a later analysis dropped 592 nucleotide sequences that were highly shared and had low generation probability. For each public chain, a later analysis derived a clonal expansion index from normalized ranks of inferred template counts within each repertoire. Generation probabilities in a later analysis came from a VDJ recombination model fitted to out-of-frame rearrangements, and those results were checked against IGoR. In a later analysis, hypergeometric tests were used to score TCR-TCR, TCR-HLA and TCR-CMV co-occurrence, with a repertoire-size bias correction applied to TCR pairs. A later analysis estimated false discovery rates by permuting HLA or CMV assignments 20 times. In a later analysis, co-occurring TCRs were grouped with DBSCAN, and TCRdist sequence similarity was added when clustering was performed within HLA-allele-positive subsets. Repertoires with fewer than 30,000 or more than 120,000 public chains, plus five repertoires with anomalous nucleotide sharing, were excluded from co-occurrence clustering. The immuneACCESS repertoire file appears here via TCRdb, limited to in-frame rearrangements. These files lack a portion of the clones; in checked studies, under half of the deficit traces to unresolved V genes, and the cause of the others is not known. The DNA was the basis for D and trimming; V, J and clone size are from that table. This sample holds about 130,000 clones; 75% to 90% were observed only once. In total, the top ten clones hold less than 7% of the sample.

The junction shows trimming of 5 bases on V and 8 bases on J, plus 12 bases between the germline ends. CDR1 is given as MDHEN and CDR2 as SYDVKM, both from the germline V gene. There are 13 amino acids in the CDR3, from cysteine to phenylalanine inclusive. CDR3 DNA only is kept here, 39 bases in frame from base 1. The sample was PBMCs. The chain was built from TRBV28 and TRBJ1-4; the D gene is perhaps TRBD1, from 6 matching bases. The TCR comes from a woman in her 30s in good health and CMV-seropositive. The CDR3 protein is CASSPTGGEKLFF. The nucleotide sequence reads as follows: TGTGCCAGCAGTCCGACAGGTGGCGAAAAACTGTTTTTT.